This T cell receptor beta chain is from a study of early T cells in non-severe SARS-CoV-2 infection. TCRdb called the 5' RACE reads again in MiXCR, with one record for every CDR3 protein. The table shows around 58,000 distinct CDR3 sequences, with roughly 12% occurring only once. The trim removed 6 bases at V and 2 bases at J, leaving 6 bases unmatched. This CDR3 has 16 amino acids. The clonotype originates from an adult who was a healthcare worker with PCR-confirmed SARS-CoV-2 infection or an uninfected control (not recorded which). The sample consisted of whole blood. The rearrangement joins TRBV12-3 or TRBV12-4 to TRBJ2-5; 13 bases map to TRBD2. The CDR3 DNA sequence: TGTGCCAGCAGCTCCGGACTAGCGGGGGCTCAAGAGACCCAGTACTTC. It yields the protein CASSSGLAGAQETQYF.